This TCR beta chain was recorded in a study of long-term antiretroviral therapy in people with HIV. Whole-study results and caveats: From the mid-2000s to the late 2010s, blood was obtained, possibly while participants received older ART regimens. Every time point showed a repertoire led by clones expanded before ART.

Runs used v3.0 of the immunoSEQ assay and were done at survey level. The repertoire was sequenced with immunoSEQ multiplex PCR; TCRdb's copy has only in-frame clones and lacks some. The sample holds 25,000 to 35,000 clones, roughly 93% seen once. Details on this clone: What it binds is not known.

Trimming pared 0 bases from V and 2 bases from J, leaving 1 base between. Germline-derived CDR1 and CDR2 are MNHNY and SVGAGI (reference sequence). The CDR3 is made up of 13 amino acids. The chain links TRBV6-6 to TRBJ2-2, with no clear D. The specimen was unsorted PBMCs, collected about 7.4 years after starting antiretroviral therapy. The receptor was derived from a man aged 45 to 65 with HIV. The CDR3 DNA is TGTGCCAGCAGTTACTCTAACACCGGGGAGCTGTTTTTT. Its protein product is CASSYSNTGELFF.